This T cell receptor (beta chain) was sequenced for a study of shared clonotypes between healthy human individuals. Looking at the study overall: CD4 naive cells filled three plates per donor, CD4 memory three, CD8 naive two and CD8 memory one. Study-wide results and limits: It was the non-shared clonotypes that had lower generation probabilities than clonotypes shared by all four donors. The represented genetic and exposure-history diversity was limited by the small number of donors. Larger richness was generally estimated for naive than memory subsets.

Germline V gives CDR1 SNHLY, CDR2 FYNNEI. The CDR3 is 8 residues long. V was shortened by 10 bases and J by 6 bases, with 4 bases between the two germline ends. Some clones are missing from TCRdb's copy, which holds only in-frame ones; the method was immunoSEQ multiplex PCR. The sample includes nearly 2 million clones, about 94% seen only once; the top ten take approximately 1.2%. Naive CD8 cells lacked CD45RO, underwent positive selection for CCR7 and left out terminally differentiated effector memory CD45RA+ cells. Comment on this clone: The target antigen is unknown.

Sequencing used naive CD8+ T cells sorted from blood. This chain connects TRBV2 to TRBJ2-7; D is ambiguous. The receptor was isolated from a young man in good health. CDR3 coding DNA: TGTGCCACCGGCGAGCAGTACTTC. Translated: CATGEQYF.